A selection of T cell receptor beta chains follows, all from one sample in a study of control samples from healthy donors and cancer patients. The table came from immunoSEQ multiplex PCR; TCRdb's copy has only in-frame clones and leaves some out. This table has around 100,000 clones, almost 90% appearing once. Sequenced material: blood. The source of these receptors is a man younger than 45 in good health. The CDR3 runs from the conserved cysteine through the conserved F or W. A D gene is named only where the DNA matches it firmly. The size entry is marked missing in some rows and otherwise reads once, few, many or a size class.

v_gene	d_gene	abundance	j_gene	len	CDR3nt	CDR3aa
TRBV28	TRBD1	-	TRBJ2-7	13	TGTGCCAGCAAAAACAGGGGGTACTACGAGCAGTACTTC	CASKNRGYYEQYF
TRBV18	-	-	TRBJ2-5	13	TGTGCCAGCTCACCAGGACAGCAAGAGACCCAGTACTTC	CASSPGQQETQYF
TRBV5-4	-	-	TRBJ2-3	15	TGTGCCAGCAGCTTGGGAGGAGGGGGCACAGATACGCAGTATTTT	CASSLGGGGTDTQYF
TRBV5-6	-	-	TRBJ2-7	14	TGTGCCAGCAGCGGCTCCGGGATCAACTACGAGCAGTACTTC	CASSGSGINYEQYF
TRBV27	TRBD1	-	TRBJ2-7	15	TGTGCCAGCAGTTTGGGCCAGGGGGCTTCCTACGAGCAGTACTTC	CASSLGQGASYEQYF
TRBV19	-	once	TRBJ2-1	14	TGTGCCAGTAGTATGGCGGGGTCCTACAATGAGCAGTTCTTC	CASSMAGSYNEQFF
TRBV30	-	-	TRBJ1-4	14	TGTGCCTGGAGAGACTCAGGGACTCGCGAAAAACTGTTTTTT	CAWRDSGTREKLFF
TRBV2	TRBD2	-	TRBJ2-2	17	TGTGCCAGCAGGGCTAGACTAGCGGGAGGAACCACCGGGGAGCTGTTTTTT	CASRARLAGGTTGELFF
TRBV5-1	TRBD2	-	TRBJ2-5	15	TGCGCCAGCAGCCCCGGGACTAGCGAGATGGAGACCCAGTACTTC	CASSPGTSEMETQYF
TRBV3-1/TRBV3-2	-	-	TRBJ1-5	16	TGTGCCAGCAGCAACGGACACATGTATAGCAATCAGCCCCAGCATTTT	CASSNGHMYSNQPQHF
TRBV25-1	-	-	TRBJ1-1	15	TGTGCCAGCAGTGGGGTTCCAGGGAGCCACACTGAAGCTTTCTTT	CASSGVPGSHTEAFF
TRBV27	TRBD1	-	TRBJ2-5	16	TGTGCCAGCAGTTTCCAGCCCGGGACAGGGGAAGAGACCCAGTACTTC	CASSFQPGTGEETQYF
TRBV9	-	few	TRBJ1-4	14	TGTGCCAGCAGCGTATTGGACAGCAATGAAAAACTGTTTTTT	CASSVLDSNEKLFF
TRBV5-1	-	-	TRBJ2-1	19	TGCGCCAGCAGCTTGGCCCAGGGGTGGGCAACCCGGGCTTCGGATGAGCAGTTCTTC	CASSLAQGWATRASDEQFF
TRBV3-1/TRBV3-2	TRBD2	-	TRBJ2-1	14	TGTGCCAGCAGCCAAGGAGGTAGACTAGCGGAGCAGTTCTTC	CASSQGGRLAEQFF
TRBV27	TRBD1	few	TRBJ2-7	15	TGTGCCAGCAGTTTATCCGGGACAGGGGCCTACGAGCAGTACTTC	CASSLSGTGAYEQYF
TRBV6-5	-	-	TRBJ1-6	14	TGTGCCAGCATCTTAAGCTCCTATAATTCACCCCTCCACTTT	CASILSSYNSPLHF
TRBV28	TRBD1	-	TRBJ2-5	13	TGTGCCAGCAGGGACAGGAACGGAGAGACCCAGTACTTC	CASRDRNGETQYF
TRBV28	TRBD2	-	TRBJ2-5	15	TGTGCCAGCACCGCAACTAGCGCGCCACAAGAGACCCAGTACTTC	CASTATSAPQETQYF
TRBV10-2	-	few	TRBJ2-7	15	TGCGCCAGCAGTAAAGGGGTTGAGCGGGCTGGCGAGCAGTACTTC	CASSKGVERAGEQYF
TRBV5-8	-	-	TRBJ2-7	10	TGTGCCAGCAGACGGTACGAGCAGTACTTC	CASRRYEQYF
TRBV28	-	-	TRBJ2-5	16	TGTGCCAGCACCGCGGGCCACGGGGGCGGCCAAGAGACCCAGTACTTC	CASTAGHGGGQETQYF
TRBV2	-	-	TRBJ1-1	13	TGTGCCAGCAGTAGTGACAGGAACACTGAAGCTTTCTTT	CASSSDRNTEAFF
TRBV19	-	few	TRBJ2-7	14	TGTGCCAGTAGTGTCCGGACCGATAGTTACGAGCAGTACTTC	CASSVRTDSYEQYF
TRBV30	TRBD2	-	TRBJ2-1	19	TGTGCCTCGACCGGACAGGGGAGGACTAGCGGGAGTAGCTACAATGAGCAGTTCTTC	CASTGQGRTSGSSYNEQFF
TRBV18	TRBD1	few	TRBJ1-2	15	TGTGCCAGCTCCCTGCGGACAGGGGCCTTCTATGGCTACACCTTC	CASSLRTGAFYGYTF
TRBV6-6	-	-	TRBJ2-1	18	TGTGCCAGCAGTCTAAAACAAAAAAGGAGGGGGTCCTACAATGAGCAGTTCTTC	CASSLKQKRRGSYNEQFF
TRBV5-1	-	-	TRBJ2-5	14	TGCGCCAGCAGCTCAGGGGCCCCGGGGGAGACCCAGTACTTC	CASSSGAPGETQYF
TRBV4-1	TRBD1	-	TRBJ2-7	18	TGCGCCAGCAGCCAAGCCCTTACAGGGGGCACAGGGATCTACGAGCAGTACTTC	CASSQALTGGTGIYEQYF